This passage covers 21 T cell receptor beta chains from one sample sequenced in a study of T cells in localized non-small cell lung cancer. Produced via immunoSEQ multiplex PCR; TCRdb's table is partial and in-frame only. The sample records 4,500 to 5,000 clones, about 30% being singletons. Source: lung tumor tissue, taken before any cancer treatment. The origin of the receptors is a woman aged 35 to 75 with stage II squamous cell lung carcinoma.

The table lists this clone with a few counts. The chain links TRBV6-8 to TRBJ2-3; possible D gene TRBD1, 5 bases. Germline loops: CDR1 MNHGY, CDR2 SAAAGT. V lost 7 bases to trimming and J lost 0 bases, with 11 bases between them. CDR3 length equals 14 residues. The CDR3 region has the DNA TGTGCCAGCACTCATAGGACAAGCACAGATACGCAGTATTTT. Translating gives CASTHRTSTDTQYF.

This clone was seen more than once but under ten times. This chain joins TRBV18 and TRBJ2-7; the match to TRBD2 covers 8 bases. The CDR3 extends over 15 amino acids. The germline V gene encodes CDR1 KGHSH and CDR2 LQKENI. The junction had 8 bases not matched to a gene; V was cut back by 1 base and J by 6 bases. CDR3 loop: CASSPQSSGRLEQYF. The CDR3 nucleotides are TGTGCCAGCTCACCACAGTCTAGCGGGCGCCTCGAGCAGTACTTC.

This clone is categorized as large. For the CDR3, the DNA is TGTGCCAGCAGTCGCAGCGGAGAGCGCACAGATACGCAGTATTTT. This gives the protein CASSRSGERTDTQYF. The chain has TRBV28 and TRBJ2-3, with TRBD2 as a possible D gene (5 bases). In germline, CDR1 is MDHEN, CDR2 SYDVKM. This CDR3 comprises 15 residues. V lost 5 bases, J lost 1 base, and 13 bases lay in between.

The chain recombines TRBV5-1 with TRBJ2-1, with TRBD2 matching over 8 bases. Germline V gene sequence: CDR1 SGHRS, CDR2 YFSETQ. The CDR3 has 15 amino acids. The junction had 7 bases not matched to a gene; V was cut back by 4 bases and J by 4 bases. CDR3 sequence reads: CASSGGLVGYNEQFF. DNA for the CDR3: TGCGCCAGCAGCGGGGGACTAGTGGGGTACAATGAGCAGTTCTTC.

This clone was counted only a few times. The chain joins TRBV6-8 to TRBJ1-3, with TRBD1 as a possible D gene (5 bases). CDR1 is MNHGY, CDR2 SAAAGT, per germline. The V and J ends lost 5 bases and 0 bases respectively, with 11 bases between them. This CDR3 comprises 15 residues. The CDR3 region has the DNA TGTGCCAGCAGTGGTGTCGGGGGCTCTGGAAACACCATATATTTT. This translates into CASSGVGGSGNTIYF.

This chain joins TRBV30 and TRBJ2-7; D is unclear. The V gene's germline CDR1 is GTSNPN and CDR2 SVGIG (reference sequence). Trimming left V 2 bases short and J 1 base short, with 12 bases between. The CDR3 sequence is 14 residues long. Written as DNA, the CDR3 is TGTGCCTGGAGTCATAGTCCAGAGTCCTACGAGCAGTACTTC. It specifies CAWSHSPESYEQYF.

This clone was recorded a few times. In DNA form, the CDR3 reads TGTGCCAGCAGTTTAGACAGGGATTCCTACGAGCAGTACTTC. Its translation is CASSLDRDSYEQYF. V and J are TRBV28 and TRBJ2-7, with TRBD1 identical over 7 bases. After removal of 2 bases from V and 1 base from J, the junction contained 2 bases not matched to a gene. In germline, CDR1 is MDHEN, CDR2 SYDVKM. The CDR3 spans 14 residues.

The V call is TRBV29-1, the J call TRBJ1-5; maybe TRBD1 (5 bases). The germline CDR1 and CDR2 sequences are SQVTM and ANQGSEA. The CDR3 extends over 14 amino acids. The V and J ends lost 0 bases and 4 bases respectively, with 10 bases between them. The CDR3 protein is CSVEESGGNQPQHF. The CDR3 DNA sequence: TGCAGCGTTGAAGAGTCCGGGGGTAATCAGCCCCAGCATTTT.

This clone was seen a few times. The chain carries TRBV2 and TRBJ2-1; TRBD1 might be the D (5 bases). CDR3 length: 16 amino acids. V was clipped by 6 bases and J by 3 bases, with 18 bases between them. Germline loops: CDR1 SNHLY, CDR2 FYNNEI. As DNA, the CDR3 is TGTGCCAGCAGAACGGACATTACTATCTACTACAATGAGCAGTTCTTC. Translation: CASRTDITIYYNEQFF.

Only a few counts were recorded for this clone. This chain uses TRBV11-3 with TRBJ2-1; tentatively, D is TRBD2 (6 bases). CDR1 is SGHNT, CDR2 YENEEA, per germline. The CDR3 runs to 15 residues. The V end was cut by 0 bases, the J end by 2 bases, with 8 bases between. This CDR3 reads CASSLDGGTYNEQFF. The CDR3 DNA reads TGTGCCAGCAGCTTAGACGGGGGAACCTACAATGAGCAGTTCTTC.

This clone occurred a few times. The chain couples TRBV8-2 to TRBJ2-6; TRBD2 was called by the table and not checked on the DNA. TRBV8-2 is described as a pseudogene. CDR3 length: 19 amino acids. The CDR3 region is CARPYLNSGRDHVANVLTF. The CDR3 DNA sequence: TGTGCCAGACCATACCTCAATAGCGGGAGAGACCATGTGGCCAACGTCCTGACTTTC.

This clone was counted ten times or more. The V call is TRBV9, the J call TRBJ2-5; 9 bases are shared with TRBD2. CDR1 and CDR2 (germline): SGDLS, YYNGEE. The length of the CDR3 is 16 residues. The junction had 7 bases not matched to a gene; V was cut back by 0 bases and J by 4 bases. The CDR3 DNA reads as TGTGCCAGCAGCGTAGGTCTAGCGGGAATGGGAGAGACCCAGTACTTC. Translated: CASSVGLAGMGETQYF.

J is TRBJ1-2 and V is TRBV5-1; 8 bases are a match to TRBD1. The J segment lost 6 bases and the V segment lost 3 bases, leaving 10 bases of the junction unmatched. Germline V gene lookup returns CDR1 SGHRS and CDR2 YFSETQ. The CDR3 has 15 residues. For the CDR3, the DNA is TGCGCCAGCAGCTCCACCGGGACAGGTGATGATGGCTACACCTTC. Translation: CASSSTGTGDDGYTF.

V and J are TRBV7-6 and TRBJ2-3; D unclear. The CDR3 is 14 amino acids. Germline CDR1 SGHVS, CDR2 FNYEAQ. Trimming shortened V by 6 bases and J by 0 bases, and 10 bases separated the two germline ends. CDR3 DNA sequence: TGTGCCAGCAGTCAATGGGGTAGCACAGATACGCAGTATTTT. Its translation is CASSQWGSTDTQYF.

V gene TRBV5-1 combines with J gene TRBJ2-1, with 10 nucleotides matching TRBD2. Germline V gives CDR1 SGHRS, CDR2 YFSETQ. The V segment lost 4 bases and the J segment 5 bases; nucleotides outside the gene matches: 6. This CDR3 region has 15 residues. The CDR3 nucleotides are TGCGCCAGCAGCCTGTTAGCGGGAGGAAACAATGAGCAGTTCTTC. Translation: CASSLLAGGNNEQFF.

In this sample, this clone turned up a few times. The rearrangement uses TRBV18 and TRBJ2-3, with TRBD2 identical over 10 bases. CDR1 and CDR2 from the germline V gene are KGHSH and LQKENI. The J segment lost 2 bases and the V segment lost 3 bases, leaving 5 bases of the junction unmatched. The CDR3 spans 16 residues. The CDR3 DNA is TGTGCCAGCTCACCCTTAGCGGGAGGCCCCACAGATACGCAGTATTTT. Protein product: CASSPLAGGPTDTQYF.

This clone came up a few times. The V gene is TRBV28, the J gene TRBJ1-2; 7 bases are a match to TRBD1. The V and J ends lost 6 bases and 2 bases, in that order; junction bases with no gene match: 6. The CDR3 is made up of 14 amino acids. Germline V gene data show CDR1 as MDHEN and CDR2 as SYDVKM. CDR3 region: CASREGAVNYGYTF. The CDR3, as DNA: TGTGCCAGCAGGGAGGGGGCGGTCAACTATGGCTACACCTTC.

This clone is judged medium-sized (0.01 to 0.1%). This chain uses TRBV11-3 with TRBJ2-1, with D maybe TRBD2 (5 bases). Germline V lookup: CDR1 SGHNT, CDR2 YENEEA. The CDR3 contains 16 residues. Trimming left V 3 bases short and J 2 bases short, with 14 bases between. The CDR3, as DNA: TGTGCCAGCAGCTTCAGCGGCAACAACCCCTACAATGAGCAGTTCTTC. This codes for CASSFSGNNPYNEQFF. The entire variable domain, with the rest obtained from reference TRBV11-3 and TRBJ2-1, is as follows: EAGVVQSPRYKIIEKKQPVAFWCNPISGHNTLYWYLQNLGQGPELLIRYENEEAVDDSQLPKDRFSAERLKGVDSTLKIQPAELGDSAVYLCASSFSGNNPYNEQFFGPGTRLTVL.

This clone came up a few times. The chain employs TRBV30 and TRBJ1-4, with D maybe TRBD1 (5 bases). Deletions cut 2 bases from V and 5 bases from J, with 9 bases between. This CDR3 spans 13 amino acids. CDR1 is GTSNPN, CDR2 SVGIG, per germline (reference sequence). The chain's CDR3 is CAWSRQSNEKLFF. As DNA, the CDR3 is TGTGCCTGGAGTAGACAGTCGAATGAAAAACTGTTTTTT.

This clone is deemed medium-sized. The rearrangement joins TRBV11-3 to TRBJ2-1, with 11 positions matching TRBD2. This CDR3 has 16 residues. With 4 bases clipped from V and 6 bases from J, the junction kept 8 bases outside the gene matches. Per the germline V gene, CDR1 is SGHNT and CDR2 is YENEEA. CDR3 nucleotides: TGTGCCAGCAGCTGGCTTCGGACTAGCGGGCTCAATGAGCAGTTCTTC. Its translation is CASSWLRTSGLNEQFF.

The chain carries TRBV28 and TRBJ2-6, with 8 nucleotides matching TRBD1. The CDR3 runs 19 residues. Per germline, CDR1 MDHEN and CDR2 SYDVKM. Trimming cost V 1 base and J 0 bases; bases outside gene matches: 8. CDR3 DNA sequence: TGTGCCAGCAGTTTATTTACCGGGACAGGCGGCTCTGGGGCCAACGTCCTGACTTTC. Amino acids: CASSLFTGTGGSGANVLTF.